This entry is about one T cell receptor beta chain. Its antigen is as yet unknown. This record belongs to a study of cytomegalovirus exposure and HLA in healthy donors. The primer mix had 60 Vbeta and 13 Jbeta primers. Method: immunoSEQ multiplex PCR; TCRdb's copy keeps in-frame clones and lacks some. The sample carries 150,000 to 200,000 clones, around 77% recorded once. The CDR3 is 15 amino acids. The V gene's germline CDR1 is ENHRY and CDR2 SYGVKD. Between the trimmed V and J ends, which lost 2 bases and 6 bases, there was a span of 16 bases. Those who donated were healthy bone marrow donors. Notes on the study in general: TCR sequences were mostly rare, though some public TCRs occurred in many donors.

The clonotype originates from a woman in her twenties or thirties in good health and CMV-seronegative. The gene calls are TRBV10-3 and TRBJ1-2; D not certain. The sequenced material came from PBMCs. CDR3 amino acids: CAISEVGAGIDGYTF. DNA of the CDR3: TGTGCCATCAGTGAGGTGGGAGCGGGGATCGATGGCTACACCTTC.